A few counts support the clone carrying this TCR beta chain. The target antigen is unknown. The DNA ends 3 residues before the CDR3 does, and the rest of the CDR3 is filled in from the germline J gene. CDR1 and CDR2 from the germline V gene are SGHTA and FQGTGA. V shed 2 bases and J 5 bases; nucleotides not matched to a gene: 2. This CDR3 region has 13 residues. This specimen belongs to a study of T cell clonality in common variable immunodeficiency. Study-wide results and caveats: CVID subjects had higher TCRbeta clonality than healthy controls, most marked in about a third. In common variable immunodeficiency, TCR beta chains reportedly carried fewer deletions and N-nucleotide insertions.

The assay was immunoSEQ multiplex PCR, and TCRdb's table has in-frame clones only and misses some. In total the sample includes about 19,000 clones, none of them seen once. Patients had low serum IgG, IgA and/or IgM and specific antibody deficiency. No CVID subject was ill or on immunomodulatory drugs when sampled. The source material was peripheral blood mononuclear cells. J is TRBJ2-5 and V is TRBV7-3; 7 nucleotides align to TRBD2. The origin of this receptor is a human donor with common variable immunodeficiency. CDR3 DNA, as far as it was read: TGTGCCAGCAGCTTAGCCGGGGGGGAGACC. It is translated as CASSLAGGET. The whole CDR3 region reads CASSLAGGETQYF.